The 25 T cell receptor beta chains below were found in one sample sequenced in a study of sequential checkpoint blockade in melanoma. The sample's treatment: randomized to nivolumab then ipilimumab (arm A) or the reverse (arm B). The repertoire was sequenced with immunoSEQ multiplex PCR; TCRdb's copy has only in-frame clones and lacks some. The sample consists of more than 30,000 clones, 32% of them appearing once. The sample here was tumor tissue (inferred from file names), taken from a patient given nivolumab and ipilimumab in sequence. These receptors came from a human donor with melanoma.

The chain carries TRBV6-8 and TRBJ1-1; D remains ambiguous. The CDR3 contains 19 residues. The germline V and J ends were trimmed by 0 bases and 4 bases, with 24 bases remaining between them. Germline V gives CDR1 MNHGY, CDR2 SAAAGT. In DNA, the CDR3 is TGTGCCAGCAGTTACTCGTTTCGCTTCACCGTGAGTGAGGGCACTGAAGCTTTCTTT. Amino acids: CASSYSFRFTVSEGTEAFF.

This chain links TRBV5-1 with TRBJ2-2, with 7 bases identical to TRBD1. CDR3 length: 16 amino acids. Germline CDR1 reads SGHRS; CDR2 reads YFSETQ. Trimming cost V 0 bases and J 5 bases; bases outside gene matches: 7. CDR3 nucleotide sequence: TGCGCCAGCAGCTTGGATAGGGGGCCGAGGACCGGGGAGCTGTTTTTT. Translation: CASSLDRGPRTGELFF. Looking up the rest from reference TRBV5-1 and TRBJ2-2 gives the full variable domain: KAGVTQTPRYLIKTRGQQVTLSCSPISGHRSVSWYQQTPGQGLQFLFEYFSETQRNKGNFPGRFSGRQFSNSRSEMNVSTLELGDSALYLCASSLDRGPRTGELFFGEGSRLTVL.

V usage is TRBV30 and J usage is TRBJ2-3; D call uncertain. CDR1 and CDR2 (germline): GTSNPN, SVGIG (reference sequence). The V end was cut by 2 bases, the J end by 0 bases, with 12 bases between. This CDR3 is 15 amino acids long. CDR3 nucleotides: TGTGCCTGGAGTAAAGGGCACCCTAGCACAGATACGCAGTATTTT. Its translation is CAWSKGHPSTDTQYF.

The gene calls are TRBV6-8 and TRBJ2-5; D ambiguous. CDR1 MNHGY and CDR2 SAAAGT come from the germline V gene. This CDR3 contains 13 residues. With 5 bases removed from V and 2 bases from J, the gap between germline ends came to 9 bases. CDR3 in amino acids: CASSPGLQETQYF. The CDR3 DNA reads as TGTGCCAGCAGTCCGGGCCTTCAAGAGACCCAGTACTTC.

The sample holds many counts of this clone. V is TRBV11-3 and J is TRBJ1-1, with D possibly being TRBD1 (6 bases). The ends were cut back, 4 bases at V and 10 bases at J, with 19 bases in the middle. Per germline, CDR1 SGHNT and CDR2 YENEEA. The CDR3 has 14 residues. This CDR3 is CASSSRAGEKGAFF. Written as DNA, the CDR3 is TGTGCCAGCAGCTCTAGGGCAGGGGAGAAGGGAGCTTTCTTT.

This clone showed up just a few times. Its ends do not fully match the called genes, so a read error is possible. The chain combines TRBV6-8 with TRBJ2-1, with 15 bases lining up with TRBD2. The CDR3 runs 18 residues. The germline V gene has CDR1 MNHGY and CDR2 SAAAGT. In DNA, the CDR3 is TGTGCCATCAGTGGGACTAGCGGGGGGCGGAGCTCCTACAATGAGCAGTTCTTC. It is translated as CAISGTSGGRSSYNEQFF.

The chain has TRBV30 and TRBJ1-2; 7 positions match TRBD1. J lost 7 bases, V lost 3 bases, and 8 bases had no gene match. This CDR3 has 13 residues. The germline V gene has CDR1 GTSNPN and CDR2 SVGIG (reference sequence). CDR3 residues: CAWRGQGGGGYTF. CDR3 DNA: TGTGCCTGGAGAGGGCAAGGGGGCGGTGGCTACACCTTC.

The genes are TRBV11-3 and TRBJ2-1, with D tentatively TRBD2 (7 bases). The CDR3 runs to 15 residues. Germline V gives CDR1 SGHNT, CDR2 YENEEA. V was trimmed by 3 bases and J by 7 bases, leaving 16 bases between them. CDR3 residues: CASSLGASGGNEQFF. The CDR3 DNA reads TGTGCCAGCAGCTTGGGGGCTAGCGGAGGGAATGAGCAGTTCTTC.

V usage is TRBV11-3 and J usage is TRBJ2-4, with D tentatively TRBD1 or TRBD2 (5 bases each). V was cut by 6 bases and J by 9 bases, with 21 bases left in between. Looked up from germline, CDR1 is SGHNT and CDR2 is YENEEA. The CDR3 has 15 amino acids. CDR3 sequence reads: CASSSGTQDRGIQYF. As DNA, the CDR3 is TGTGCCAGCAGTTCCGGGACCCAGGATAGGGGCATTCAGTACTTC.

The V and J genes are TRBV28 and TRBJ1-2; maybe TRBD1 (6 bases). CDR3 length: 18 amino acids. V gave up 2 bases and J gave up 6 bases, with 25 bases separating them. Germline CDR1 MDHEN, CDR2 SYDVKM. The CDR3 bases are TGTGCCAGCAGTTTAGATAGTGGGGGGCCGGGGGCCACGAATGGCTACACCTTC. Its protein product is CASSLDSGGPGATNGYTF.

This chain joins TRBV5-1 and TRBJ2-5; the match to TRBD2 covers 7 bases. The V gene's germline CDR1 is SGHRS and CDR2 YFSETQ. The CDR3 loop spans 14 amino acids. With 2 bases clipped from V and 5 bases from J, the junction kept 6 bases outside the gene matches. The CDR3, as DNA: TGCGCCAGCAGCTTAGGCGGGAGATATGAGACCCAGTACTTC. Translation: CASSLGGRYETQYF.

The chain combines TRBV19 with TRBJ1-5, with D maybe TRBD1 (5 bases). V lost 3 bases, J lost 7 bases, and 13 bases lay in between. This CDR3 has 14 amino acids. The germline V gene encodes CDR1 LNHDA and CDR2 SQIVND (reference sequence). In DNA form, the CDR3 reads TGTGCCAGTAGTATCCAGACGGCAGGGCAGCCCCAGCATTTT. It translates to CASSIQTAGQPQHF.

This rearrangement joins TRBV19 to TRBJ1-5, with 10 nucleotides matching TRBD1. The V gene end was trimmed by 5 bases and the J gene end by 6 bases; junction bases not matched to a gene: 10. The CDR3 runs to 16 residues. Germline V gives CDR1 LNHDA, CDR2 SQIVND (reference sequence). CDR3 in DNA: TGTGCCAGTAGTCCATACCGGGACAGGGGTAGTCAGCCCCAGCATTTT. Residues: CASSPYRDRGSQPQHF.

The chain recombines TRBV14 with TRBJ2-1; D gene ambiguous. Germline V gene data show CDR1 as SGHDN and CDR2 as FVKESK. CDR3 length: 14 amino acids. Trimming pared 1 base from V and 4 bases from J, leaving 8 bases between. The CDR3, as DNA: TGTGCCAGCAGCCAAGTGGGGTCGTACAATGAGCAGTTCTTC. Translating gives CASSQVGSYNEQFF.

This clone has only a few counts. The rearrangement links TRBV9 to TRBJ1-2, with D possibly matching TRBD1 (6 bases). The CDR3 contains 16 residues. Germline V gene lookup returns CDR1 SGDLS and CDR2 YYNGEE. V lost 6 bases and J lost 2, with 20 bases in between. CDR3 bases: TGTGCCAGCACCCCTGAAGGGGGGCAGGGAAACTATGGCTACACCTTC. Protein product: CASTPEGGQGNYGYTF.

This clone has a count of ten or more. The CDR3: CASGTRTAEQETQYF. DNA for the CDR3: TGTGCCAGCGGGACACGGACGGCGGAACAAGAGACCCAGTACTTC. This chain connects TRBV11-3 to TRBJ2-5, with a tentative D call TRBD1 (6 bases). V dropped 8 bases and J dropped 2 bases, with 18 bases sitting between them. The CDR3 runs 15 residues. Germline loops: CDR1 SGHNT, CDR2 YENEEA.

CDR3 protein: CAWSDRFYNEQFF. The CDR3 DNA follows: TGTGCCTGGAGTGACAGGTTTTACAATGAGCAGTTCTTC. This rearrangement joins TRBV30 to TRBJ2-1; tentatively, D is TRBD1 (5 bases). This CDR3 is 13 amino acids long. Trimming stripped 1 base from V and 4 bases from J, with 8 bases between. Germline CDR1 is GTSNPN and CDR2 is SVGIG (reference sequence).

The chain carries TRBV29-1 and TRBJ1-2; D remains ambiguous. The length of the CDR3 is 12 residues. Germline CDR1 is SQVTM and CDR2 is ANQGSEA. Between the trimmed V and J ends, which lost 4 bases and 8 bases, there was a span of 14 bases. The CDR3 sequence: CSVGSLEGGYTF. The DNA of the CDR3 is TGCAGCGTTGGGTCCCTCGAGGGAGGCTACACCTTC.

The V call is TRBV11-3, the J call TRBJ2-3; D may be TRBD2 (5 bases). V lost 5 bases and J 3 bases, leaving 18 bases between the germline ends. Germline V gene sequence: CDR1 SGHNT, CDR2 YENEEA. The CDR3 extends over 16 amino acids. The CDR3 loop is CASSRGGRAQTDTQYF. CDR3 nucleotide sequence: TGTGCCAGCAGCCGTGGCGGGCGAGCCCAGACAGATACGCAGTATTTT.

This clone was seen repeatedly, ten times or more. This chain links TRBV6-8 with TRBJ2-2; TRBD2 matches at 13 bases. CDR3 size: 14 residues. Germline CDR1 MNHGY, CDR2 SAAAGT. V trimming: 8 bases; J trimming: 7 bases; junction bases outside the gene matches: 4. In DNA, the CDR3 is TGTGCCAGCTGGGGACTAGCGGGAATCGGGGAGCTGTTTTTT. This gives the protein CASWGLAGIGELFF.

CDR3 sequence (DNA): TGTGCCAGCAGCCAAGATCCCTACGAAAGCGTGGCCGGGGGGCATCAAGAGACCCAGTACTTC. This sequence encodes CASSQDPYESVAGGHQETQYF. The chain carries TRBV14 and TRBJ2-5; D is possibly TRBD2 (7 bases). This CDR3 spans 21 amino acids. Germline V CDR1 and CDR2: SGHDN, FVKESK. Trimming left V 0 bases short and J 2 bases short, with 28 bases between.

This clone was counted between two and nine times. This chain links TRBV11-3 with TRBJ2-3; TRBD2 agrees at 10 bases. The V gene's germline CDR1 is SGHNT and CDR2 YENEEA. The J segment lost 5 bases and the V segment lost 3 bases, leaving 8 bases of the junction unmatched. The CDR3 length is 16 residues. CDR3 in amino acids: CASSLSASGREDTQYF. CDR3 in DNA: TGTGCCAGCAGCTTGTCGGCTAGCGGGAGAGAAGATACGCAGTATTTT.

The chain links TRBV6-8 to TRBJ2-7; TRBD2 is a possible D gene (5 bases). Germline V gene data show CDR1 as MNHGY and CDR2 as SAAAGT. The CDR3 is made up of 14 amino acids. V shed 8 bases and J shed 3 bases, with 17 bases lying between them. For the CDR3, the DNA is TGTGCCAGCTCCCCGGTCGGGGTGGTCTACGAGCAGTACTTC. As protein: CASSPVGVVYEQYF.

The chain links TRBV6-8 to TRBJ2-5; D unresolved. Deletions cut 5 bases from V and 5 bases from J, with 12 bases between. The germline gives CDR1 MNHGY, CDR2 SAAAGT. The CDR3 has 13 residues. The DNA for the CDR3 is TGTGCCAGCAGTGAGAGGATGGGGGAGACCCAGTACTTC. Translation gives CASSERMGETQYF.

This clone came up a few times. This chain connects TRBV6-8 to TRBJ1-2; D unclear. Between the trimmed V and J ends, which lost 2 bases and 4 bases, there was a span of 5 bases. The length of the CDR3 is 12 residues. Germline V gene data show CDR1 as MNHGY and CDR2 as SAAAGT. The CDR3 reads CASSYNGYGYTF. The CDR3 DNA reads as TGTGCCAGCAGTTACAACGGCTATGGCTACACCTTC.